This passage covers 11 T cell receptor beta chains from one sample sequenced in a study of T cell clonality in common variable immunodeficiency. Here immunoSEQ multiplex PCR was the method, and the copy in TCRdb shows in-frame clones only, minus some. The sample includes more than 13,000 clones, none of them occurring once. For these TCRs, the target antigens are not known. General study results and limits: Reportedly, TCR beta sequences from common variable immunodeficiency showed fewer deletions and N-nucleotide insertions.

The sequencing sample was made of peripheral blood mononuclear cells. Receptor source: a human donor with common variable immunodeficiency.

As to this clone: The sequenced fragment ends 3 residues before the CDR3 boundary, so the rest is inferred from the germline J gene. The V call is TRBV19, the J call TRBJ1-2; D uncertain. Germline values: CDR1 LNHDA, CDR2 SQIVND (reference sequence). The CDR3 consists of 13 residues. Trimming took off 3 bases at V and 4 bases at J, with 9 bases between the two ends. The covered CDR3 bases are TGTGCCAGTAGTATTACGCGGGGCTATGGC. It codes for CASSITRGYG. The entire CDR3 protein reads CASSITRGYGYTF.

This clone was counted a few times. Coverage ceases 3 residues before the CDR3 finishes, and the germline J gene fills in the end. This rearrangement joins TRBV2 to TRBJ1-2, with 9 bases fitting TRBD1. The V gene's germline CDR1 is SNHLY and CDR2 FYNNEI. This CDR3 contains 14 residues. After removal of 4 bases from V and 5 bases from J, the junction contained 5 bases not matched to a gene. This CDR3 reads CASSGRDREYGYTF. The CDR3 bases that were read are TGTGCCAGCAGTGGCCGGGACAGGGAATATGGC. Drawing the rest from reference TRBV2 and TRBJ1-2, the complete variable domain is EPEVTQTPSHQVTQMGQEVILRCVPISNHLYFYWYRQILGQKVEFLVSFYNNEISEKSEIFDDQFSVERPDGSNFTLKIRSTKLEDSAMYFCASSGRDREYGYTFGSGTRLTVV.

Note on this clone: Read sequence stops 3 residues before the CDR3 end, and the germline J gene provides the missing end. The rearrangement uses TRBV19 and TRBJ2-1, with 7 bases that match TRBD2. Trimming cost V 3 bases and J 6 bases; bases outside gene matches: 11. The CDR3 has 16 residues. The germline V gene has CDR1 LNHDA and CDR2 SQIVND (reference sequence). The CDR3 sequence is CASSMWGGDLINEQFF. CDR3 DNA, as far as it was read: TGTGCCAGTAGTATGTGGGGGGGGGACTTAATCAATGAG.

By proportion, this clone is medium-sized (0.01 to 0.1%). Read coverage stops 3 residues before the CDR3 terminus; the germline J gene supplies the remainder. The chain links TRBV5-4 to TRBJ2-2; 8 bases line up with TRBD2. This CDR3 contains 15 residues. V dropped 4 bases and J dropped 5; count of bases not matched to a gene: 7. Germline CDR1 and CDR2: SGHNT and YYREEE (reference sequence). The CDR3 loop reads CASSGAGGRTGELFF. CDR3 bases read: TGTGCCAGCAGCGGCGCGGGAGGACGAACCGGGGAG.

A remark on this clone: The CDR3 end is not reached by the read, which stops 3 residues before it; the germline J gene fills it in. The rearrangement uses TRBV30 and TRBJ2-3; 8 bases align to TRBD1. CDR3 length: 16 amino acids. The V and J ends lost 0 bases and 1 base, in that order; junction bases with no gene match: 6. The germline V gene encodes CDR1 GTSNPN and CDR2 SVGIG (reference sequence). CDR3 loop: CAWSVGSGGGTDTQYF. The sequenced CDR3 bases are TGTGCCTGGAGTGTAGGATCAGGGGGCGGCACAGATACG.

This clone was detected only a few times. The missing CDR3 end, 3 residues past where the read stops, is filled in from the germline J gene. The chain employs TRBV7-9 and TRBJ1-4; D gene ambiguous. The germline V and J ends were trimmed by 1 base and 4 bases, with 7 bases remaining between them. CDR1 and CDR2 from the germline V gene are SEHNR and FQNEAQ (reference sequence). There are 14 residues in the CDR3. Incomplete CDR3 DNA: TGTGCCAGCAGCTTAGGGGCCGTTAATGAAAAA. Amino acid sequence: CASSLGAVNEK. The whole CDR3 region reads CASSLGAVNEKLFF. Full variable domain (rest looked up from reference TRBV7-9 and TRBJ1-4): DTGVSQNPRHKITKRGQNVTFRCDPISEHNRLYWYRQTLGQGPEFLTYFQNEAQLEKSRLLSDRFSAERPKGSFSTLEIQRTEQGDSAMYLCASSLGAVNEKLFFGSGTQLSVL.

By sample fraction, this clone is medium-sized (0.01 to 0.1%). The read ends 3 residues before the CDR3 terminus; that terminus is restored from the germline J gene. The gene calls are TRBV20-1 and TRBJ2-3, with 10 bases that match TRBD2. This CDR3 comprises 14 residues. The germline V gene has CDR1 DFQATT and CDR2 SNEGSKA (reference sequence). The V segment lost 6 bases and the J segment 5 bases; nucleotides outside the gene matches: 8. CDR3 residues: CSAPPLAGVDTQYF. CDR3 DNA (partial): TGCAGTGCCCCCCCCCTAGCGGGGGTAGATACG.

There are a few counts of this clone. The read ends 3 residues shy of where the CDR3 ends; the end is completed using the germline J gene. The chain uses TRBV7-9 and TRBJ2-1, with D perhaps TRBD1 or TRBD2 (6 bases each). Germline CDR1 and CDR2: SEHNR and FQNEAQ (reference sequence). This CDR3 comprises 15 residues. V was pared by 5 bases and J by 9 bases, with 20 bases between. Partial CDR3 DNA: TGTGCCAGCAGCCCGCGGGACACCAGTCAGGGTGAG. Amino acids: CASSPRDTSQGE. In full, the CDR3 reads CASSPRDTSQGEQFF.

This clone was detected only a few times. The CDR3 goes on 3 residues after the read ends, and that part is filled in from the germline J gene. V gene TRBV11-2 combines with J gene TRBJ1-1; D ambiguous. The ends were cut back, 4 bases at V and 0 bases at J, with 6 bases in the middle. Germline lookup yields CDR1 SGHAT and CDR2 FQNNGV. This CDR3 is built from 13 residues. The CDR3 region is CASSYMMNTEAFF. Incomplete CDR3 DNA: TGTGCCAGCAGCTACATGATGAACACTGAA.

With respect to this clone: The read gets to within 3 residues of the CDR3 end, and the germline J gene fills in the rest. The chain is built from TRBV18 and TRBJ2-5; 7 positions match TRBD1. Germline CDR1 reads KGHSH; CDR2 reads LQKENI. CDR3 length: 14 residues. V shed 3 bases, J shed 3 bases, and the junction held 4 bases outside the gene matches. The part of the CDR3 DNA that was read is TGTGCCAGCTCACCTCAAACAGGGGAAGAGACC. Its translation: CASSPQTGEET. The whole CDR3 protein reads CASSPQTGEETQYF.

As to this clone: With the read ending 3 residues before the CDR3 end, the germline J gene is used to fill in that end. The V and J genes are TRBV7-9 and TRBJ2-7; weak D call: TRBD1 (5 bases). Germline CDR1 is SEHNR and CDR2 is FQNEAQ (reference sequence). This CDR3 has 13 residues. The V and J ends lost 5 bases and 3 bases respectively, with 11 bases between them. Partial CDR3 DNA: TGTGCCAGCAGCCAGGGTGCAGGCTACGAG. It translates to CASSQGAGYE. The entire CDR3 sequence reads CASSQGAGYEQYF.